The sequence of this TCR beta chain was determined in a study of T cell responses to AZD1222 COVID-19 vaccine. Findings of the study overall: In the spike-specific TCR repertoire, nearly half reportedly target unmutated variant regions. Repertoire samples came only from after the peak T cell response. Two doses of AZD1222 preceded a rise in Spike-specific TCR breadth and depth.

The assay was immunoSEQ multiplex PCR, and TCRdb's table has in-frame clones only and misses some. In the table there are over 85,000 clones, about 88% of which are singletons. In regard to this clone: No antigen is known for it.

The input for sequencing was peripheral blood, taken on day 0 of AZD1222 vaccination. This TCR was recovered from an adult in good health.

CDR3 DNA sequence: TGTGCCAGCAGCCTAGACTATGGCTACACCTTC. It encodes CASSLDYGYTF. The V and J genes are TRBV7-9 and TRBJ1-2; D uncertain. V lost 5 bases to trimming and J lost 3 bases, with 4 bases between them. CDR1 and CDR2 (germline): SEHNR, FQNEAQ (reference sequence). The CDR3 is 11 amino acids.